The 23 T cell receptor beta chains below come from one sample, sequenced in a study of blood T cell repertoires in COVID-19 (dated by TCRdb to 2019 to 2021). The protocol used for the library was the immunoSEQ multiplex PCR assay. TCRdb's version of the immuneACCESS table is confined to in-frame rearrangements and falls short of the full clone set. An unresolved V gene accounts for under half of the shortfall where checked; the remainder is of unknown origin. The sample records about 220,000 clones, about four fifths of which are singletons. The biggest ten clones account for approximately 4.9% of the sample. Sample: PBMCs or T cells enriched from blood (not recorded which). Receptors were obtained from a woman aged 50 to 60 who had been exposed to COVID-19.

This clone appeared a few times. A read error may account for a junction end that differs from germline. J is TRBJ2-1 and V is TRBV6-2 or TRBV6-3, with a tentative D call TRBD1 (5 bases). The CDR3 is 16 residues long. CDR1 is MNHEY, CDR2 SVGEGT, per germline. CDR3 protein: CASSYVRALTYNEQFF. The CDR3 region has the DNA TGTGCCAGCAGTTACGTCAGGGCCTTAACCTATAATGAGCAGTTCTTC.

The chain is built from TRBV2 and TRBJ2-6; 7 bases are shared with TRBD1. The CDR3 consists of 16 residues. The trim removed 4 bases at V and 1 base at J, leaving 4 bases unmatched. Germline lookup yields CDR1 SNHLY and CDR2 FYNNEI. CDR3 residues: CASSVGQSSGANVLTF. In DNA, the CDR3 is TGTGCCAGCAGTGTGGGACAGAGTTCTGGGGCCAACGTCCTGACTTTC. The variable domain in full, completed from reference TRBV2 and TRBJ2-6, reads EPEVTQTPSHQVTQMGQEVILRCVPISNHLYFYWYRQILGQKVEFLVSFYNNEISEKSEIFDDQFSVERPDGSNFTLKIRSTKLEDSAMYFCASSVGQSSGANVLTFGAGSRLTVL.

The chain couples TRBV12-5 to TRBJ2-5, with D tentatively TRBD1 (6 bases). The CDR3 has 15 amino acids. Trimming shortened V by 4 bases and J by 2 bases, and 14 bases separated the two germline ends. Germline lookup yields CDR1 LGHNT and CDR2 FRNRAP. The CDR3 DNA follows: TGTGCTAGTGGTTCCCCCCGAGGGGGTCAAGAGACCCAGTACTTC. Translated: CASGSPRGGQETQYF.

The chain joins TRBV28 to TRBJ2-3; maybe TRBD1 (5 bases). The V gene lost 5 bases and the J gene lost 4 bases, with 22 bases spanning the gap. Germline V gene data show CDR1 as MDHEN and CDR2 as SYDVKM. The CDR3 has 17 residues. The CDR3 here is CASSPWGSTSGADTQYF. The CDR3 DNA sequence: TGTGCCAGCAGTCCATGGGGCTCGACGTCGGGTGCAGATACGCAGTATTTT.

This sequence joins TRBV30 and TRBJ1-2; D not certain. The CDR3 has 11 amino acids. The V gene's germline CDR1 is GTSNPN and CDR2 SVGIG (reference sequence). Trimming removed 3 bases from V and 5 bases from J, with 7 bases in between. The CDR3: CAWSRLYGYTF. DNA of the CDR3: TGTGCCTGGAGCCGACTATATGGCTACACCTTC.

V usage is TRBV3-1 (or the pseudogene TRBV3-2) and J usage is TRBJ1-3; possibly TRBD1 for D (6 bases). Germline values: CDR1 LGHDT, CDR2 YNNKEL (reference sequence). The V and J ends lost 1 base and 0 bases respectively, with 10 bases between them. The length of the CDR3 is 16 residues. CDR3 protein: CASSQVGTSSGNTIYF. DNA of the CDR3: TGTGCCAGCAGCCAAGTGGGGACATCCTCTGGAAACACCATATATTTT.

The CDR3 coding sequence is TGTGCCAGCAGTGGGTCTTACAGCTACGAGCAGTACTTC. Protein product: CASSGSYSYEQYF. The rearrangement links TRBV25-1 to TRBJ2-7, with D hard to call. The V gene's germline CDR1 is MGHDK and CDR2 SYGVNS. Trimming pared 4 bases from V and 3 bases from J, leaving 10 bases between. CDR3 length: 13 amino acids.

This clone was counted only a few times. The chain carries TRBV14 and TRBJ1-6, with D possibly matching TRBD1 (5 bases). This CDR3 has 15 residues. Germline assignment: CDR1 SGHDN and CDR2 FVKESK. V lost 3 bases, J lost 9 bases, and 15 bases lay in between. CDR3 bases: TGTGCCAGCAGCCAGGACACGACCAGGGTTTCACCCCTCCACTTT. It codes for CASSQDTTRVSPLHF.

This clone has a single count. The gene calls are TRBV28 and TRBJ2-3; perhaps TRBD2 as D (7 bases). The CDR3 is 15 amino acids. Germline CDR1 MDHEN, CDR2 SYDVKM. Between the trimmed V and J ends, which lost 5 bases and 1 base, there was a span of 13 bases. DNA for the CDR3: TGTGCCAGCAGTCCATCCGGGGGGCGCACAGATACGCAGTATTTT. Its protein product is CASSPSGGRTDTQYF.

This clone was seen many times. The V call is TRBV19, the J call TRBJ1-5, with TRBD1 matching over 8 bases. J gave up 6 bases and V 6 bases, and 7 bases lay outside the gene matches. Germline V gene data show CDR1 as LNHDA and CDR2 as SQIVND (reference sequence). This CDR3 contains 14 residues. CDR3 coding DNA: TGTGCCAGTAGAATGACAGGGGTTGGTCAGCCCCAGCATTTT. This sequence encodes CASRMTGVGQPQHF.

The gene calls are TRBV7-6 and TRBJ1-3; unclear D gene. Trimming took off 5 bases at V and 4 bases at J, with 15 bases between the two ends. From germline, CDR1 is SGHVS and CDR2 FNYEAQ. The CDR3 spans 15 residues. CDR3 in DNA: TGTGCCAGCAGCCCTGAACCAGGTCCAGGAAACACCATATATTTT. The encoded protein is CASSPEPGPGNTIYF. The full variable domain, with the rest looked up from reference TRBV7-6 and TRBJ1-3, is GAGVSQSPRYKVTKRGQDVALRCDPISGHVSLYWYRQALGQGPEFLTYFNYEAQQDKSGLPNDRFSAERPEGSISTLTIQRTEQRDSAMYRCASSPEPGPGNTIYFGEGSWLTVV.

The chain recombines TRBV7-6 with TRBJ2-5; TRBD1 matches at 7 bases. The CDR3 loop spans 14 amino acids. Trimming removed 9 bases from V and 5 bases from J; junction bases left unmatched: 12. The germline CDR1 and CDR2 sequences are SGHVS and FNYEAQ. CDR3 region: CASSNRGGRETQYF. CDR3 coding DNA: TGTGCCAGTTCAAACAGGGGCGGCCGGGAGACCCAGTACTTC.

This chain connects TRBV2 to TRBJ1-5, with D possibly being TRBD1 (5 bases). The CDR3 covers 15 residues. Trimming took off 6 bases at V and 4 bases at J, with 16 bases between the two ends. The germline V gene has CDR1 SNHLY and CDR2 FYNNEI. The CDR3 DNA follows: TGTGCCAGCAGCCTGGGACTTCGGGGGAATCAGCCCCAGCATTTT. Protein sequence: CASSLGLRGNQPQHF.

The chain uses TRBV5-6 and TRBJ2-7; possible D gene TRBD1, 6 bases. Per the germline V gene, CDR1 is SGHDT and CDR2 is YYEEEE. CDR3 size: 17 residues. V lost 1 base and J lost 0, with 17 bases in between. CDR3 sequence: CASSLTPTGPSSYEQYF. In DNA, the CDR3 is TGTGCCAGCAGCTTGACACCGACAGGCCCGAGCTCCTACGAGCAGTACTTC.

CDR3 protein: CASSAGRGNTEAFF. The CDR3 DNA reads as TGTGCCAGCAGCGCTGGGCGGGGGAACACTGAAGCTTTCTTT. This sequence joins TRBV9 and TRBJ1-1; no clear D. The CDR3 consists of 14 residues. V was trimmed by 3 bases and J by 1 base, leaving 10 bases between them. Germline values: CDR1 SGDLS, CDR2 YYNGEE.

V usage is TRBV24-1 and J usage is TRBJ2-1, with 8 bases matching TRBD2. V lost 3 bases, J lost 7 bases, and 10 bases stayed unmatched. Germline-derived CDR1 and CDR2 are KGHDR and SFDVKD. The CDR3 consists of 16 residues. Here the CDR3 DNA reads TGTGCCACCAGTGATAACCGGGGGGGCGATCGGAATGAGCAGTTCTTC. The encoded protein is CATSDNRGGDRNEQFF.

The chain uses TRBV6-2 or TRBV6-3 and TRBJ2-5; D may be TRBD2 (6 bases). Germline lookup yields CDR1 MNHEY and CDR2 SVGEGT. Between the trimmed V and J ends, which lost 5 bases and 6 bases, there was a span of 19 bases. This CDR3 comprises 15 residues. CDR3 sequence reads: CASSGPSGRRKTQYF. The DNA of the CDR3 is TGTGCCAGCAGTGGCCCCTCAGGGAGGAGAAAGACCCAGTACTTC.

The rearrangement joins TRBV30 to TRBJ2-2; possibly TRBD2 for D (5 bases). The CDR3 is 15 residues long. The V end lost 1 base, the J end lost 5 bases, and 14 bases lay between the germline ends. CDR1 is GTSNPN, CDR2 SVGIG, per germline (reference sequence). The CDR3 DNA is TGTGCCTGGAGTGGCCAGGAGGCTCGTACCGGGGAGCTGTTTTTT. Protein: CAWSGQEARTGELFF.

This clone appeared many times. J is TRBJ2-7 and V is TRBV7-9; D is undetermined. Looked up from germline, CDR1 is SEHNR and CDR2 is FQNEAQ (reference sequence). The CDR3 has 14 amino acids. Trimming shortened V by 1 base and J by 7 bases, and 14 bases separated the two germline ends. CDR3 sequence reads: CASSLVTPPREQYF. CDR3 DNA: TGTGCCAGCAGCTTAGTGACGCCCCCGCGGGAGCAGTACTTC.

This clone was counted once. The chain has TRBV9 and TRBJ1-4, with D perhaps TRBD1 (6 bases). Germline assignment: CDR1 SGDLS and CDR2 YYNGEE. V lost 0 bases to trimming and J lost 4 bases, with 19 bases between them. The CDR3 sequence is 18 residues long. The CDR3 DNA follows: TGTGCCAGCAGCGTAGGGGGACGGGGCAGGGGCCGTAATGAAAAACTGTTTTTT. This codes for CASSVGGRGRGRNEKLFF.

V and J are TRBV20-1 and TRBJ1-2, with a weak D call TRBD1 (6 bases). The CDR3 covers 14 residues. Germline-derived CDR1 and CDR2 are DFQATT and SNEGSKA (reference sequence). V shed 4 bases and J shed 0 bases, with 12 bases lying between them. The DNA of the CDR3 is TGCAGTGCTATTGACAGGCCCTCTAACTATGGCTACACCTTC. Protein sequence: CSAIDRPSNYGYTF.

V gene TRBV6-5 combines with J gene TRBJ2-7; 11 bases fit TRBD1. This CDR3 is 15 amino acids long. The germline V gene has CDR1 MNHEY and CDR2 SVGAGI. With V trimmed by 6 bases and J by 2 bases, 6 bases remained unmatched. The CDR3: CASRRGQGDPYEQYF. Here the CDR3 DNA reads TGTGCCAGCAGGAGGGGACAGGGGGACCCCTACGAGCAGTACTTC.

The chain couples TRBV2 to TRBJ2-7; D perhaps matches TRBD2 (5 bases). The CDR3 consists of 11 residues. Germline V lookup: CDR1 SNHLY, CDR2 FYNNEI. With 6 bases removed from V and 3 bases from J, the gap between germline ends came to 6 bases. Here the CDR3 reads CASSGLYEQYF. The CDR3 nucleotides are TGTGCCAGCAGCGGACTCTACGAGCAGTACTTC.